Here is one TCR beta chain with its context. This CDR3 comprises 14 residues. V shed 3 bases and J shed 5 bases, with 12 bases lying between them. CDR1 is SNHLY and CDR2 is FYNNEI in the germline V gene. The sample comes from a study of control samples from healthy donors and cancer patients. This table comes from immunoSEQ multiplex PCR, and its TCRdb copy is limited to in-frame clones, with some not included. The sample lists tens of thousands of clones; roughly 87% were seen once. This chain joins TRBV2 and TRBJ2-3; the D gene is possibly TRBD1 (6 bases). This TCR came from a woman in her forties or fifties in good health. The sample consisted of blood. CDR3 region: CASSDSGVEDTQYF. The CDR3 DNA follows: TGTGCCAGCAGTGATTCAGGGGTTGAAGATACGCAGTATTTT.